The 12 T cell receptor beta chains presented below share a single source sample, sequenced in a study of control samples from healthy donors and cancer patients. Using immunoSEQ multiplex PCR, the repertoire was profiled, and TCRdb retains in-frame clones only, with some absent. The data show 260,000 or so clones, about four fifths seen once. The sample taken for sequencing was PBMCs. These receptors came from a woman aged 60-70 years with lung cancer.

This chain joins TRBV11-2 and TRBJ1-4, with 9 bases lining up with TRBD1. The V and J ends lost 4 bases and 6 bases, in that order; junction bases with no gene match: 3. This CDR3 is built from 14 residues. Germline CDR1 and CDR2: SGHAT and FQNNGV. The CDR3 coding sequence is TGTGCCAGCAGCTCCGGGACAGGGTATGAAAAACTGTTTTTT. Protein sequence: CASSSGTGYEKLFF. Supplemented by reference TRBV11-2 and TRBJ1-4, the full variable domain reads EAGVAQSPRYKIIEKRQSVAFWCNPISGHATLYWYQQILGQGPKLLIQFQNNGVVDDSQLPKDRFSAERLKGVDSTLKIQPAKLEDSAVYLCASSSGTGYEKLFFGSGTQLSVL.

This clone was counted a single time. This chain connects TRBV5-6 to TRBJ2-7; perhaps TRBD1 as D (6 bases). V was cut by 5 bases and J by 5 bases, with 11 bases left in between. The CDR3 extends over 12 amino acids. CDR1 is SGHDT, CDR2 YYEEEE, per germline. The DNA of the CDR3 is TGTGCCAGCAGGAGGGGGTGGGACGAGCAGTACTTC. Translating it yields CASRRGWDEQYF.

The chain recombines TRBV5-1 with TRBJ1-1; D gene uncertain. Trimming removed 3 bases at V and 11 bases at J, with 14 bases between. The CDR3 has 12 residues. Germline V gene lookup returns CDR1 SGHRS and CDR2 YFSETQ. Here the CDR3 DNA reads TGCGCCAGCAGCTATCCCGCCTCCGGGGCTTTCTTT. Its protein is CASSYPASGAFF.

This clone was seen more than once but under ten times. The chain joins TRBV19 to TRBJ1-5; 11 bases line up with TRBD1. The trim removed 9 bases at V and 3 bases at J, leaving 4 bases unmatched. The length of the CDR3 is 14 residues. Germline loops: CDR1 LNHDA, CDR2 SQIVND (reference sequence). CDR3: CARRTGGLNQPQHF. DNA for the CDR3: TGTGCCAGGCGGACAGGGGGCCTCAATCAGCCCCAGCATTTT.

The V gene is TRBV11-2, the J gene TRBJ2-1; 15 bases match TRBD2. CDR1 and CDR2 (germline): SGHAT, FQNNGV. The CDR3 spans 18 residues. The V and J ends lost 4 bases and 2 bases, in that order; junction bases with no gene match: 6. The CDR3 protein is CASSSWTSGRDAYNEQFF. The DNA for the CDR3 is TGTGCCAGCAGCTCTTGGACTAGCGGGAGGGACGCCTACAATGAGCAGTTCTTC. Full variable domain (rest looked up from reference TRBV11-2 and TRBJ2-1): EAGVAQSPRYKIIEKRQSVAFWCNPISGHATLYWYQQILGQGPKLLIQFQNNGVVDDSQLPKDRFSAERLKGVDSTLKIQPAKLEDSAVYLCASSSWTSGRDAYNEQFFGPGTRLTVL.

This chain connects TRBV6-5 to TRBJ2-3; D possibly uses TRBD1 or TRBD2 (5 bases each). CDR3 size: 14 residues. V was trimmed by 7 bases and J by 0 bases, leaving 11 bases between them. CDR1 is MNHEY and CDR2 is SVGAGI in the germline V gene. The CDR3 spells CASMGTASTDTQYF. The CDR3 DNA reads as TGTGCCAGCATGGGGACGGCTAGCACAGATACGCAGTATTTT.

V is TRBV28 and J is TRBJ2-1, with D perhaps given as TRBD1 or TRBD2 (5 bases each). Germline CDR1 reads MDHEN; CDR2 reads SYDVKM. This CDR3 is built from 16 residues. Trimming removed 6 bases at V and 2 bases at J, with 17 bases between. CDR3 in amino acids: CASSSQGTSTYNEQFF. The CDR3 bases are TGTGCCAGCAGCTCACAAGGGACCTCGACCTACAATGAGCAGTTCTTC.

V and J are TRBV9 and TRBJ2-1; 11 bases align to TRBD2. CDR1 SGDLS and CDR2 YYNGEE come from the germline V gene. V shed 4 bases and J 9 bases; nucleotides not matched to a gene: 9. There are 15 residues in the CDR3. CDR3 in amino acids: CASSPGTSGPFEQFF. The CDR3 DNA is TGTGCCAGCAGCCCAGGGACTAGCGGACCTTTTGAGCAGTTCTTC.

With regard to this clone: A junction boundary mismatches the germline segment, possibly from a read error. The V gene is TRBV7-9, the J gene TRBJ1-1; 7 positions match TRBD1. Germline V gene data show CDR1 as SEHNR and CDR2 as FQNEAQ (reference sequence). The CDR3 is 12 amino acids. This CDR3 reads CASSREETGTVF. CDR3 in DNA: TGTGCCAGCAGCCGAGAGGAGACAGGGACCGTCTTT.

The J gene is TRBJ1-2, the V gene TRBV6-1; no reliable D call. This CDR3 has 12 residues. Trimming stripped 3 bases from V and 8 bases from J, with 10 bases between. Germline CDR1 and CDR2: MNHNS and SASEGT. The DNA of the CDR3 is TGTGCCAGCAGTGAGATAGGGTACGGCTACACCTTC. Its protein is CASSEIGYGYTF.

The CDR3 coding sequence is TGTGCCAGCAGTTCCCCGCCAAGACCCTACGAGCAGTACTTC. Translation gives CASSSPPRPYEQYF. The chain carries TRBV6-5 and TRBJ2-7; D gene unclear. V shed 4 bases and J shed 2 bases, with 12 bases lying between them. Germline V gene lookup returns CDR1 MNHEY and CDR2 SVGAGI. The CDR3 covers 14 residues.

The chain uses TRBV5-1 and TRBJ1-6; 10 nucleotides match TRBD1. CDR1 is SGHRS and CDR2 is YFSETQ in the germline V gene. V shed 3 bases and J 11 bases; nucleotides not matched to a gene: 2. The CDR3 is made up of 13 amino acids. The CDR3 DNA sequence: TGCGCCAGCAGCTCGGGACAGGGGACACCCCTCCACTTT. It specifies CASSSGQGTPLHF.